This TCR beta chain appears in the sequencing data of a study of blood T cells in healthy people across ages (dated by TCRdb to about 2015). At the level of the whole study: In model experiments, template switching captured about one uniquely barcoded TCR beta cDNA molecule for every two T cells. Age-related changes in TCR beta repertoire diversity were measured in the study by deep sequencing normalized with unique cDNA molecular identifiers. The study analyzed two additional independent replicas of 1 million unique cDNA reads from the same blood draw for two donors, one aged 18 to 29 and one aged 80 or older. Donors of different ages were randomly distributed across sequencing lanes to avoid experimental bias. The donors were divided into four age groups: young (average approximately 15 years), middle-aged (almost 40), aged (approximately 62) and long-lived (about 90).

V is clipped by 6 bases and J by 7 bases, and the sequence between their germline boundaries is 18 bases long. The CDR3 runs 15 residues from the cysteine to the phenylalanine. Left in the record is the CDR3 DNA by itself, 45 bases read in frame from the first base. As encoded in the germline V gene (reference sequence), CDR1 is MNHEY while CDR2 is SMNVEV. This clonotype was seen only once. The clone's antigen remains unknown. No much larger clone is present one base from it, and per-base qualities are unavailable. The 40 or so donors, aged roughly 6 to 95 years, were systemically healthy Caucasian individuals from Russia. Each donor gave approximately 9.3 milliliters of peripheral blood, collected into EDTA-treated Vacutainer tubes. Ficoll-Paque density-gradient centrifugation was used to isolate PBMCs, with at least 7 million per sample. Trizol reagent was used to extract total RNA from the PBMCs, yielding at least 6 micrograms per sample. Naive CD45RAhigh/CD27high T cell percentages were measured by flow cytometry on a PBMC aliquot from every donor.

What the authors observed across the whole study: Because donor CMV infection status was unknown, age-related changes in expanded clonotypes were potentially confounded. Compared with the aged group, the long-lived group had more naive CD4+ T cells, fewer expanded clones and increased TCR diversity, suggesting age selection. As age increased, observed TCR beta diversity per million T cells dropped in a roughly linear way, and a significant reduction was already evident by age around 41. Estimates of total diversity from one million sequenced T cells were regarded as lower bounds and underestimates. Observed TCR beta diversity correlated strongly with the percentage of naive T cells measured by flow cytometry. Because profiling used bulk unsorted PBMCs, naive and antigen-experienced compartments could not be compared conclusively.

Library generation was performed with 5' RACE. Sequencing was carried out with an Illumina HiSeq 2500. The second PCR ran for roughly 7 to 11 cycles and used a J-beta primer mix along with a sample-barcoded 5' primer. Each TCR beta cDNA molecule received a unique molecular identifier from a template-switch 5' adaptor carrying 12 random nucleotides. Each sample yielded at least 2.5 million CDR3-containing paired-end reads. All of the RNA was converted into first-strand cDNA using the Mint cDNA synthesis kit, with a TRBC-specific oligonucleotide serving as the primer. Following uracil-DNA glycosylase treatment, a first 18-cycle PCR with universal primers M1SS and BC2_uni_R was performed on all cDNA. As for how the authors treated the data: Normalization of each sample was performed by random selection of 1 million high-quality reads, each carrying a distinct molecular identifier. Instead of being binned into consensus sequences, reads that shared molecular identifiers were thrown out. MiTCR, with a Q25 quality threshold and the strictest error-elimination algorithm, was used for CDR3 identification, clonotype clustering and error correction. Lower-bound total TCR beta diversity was estimated with a nonparametric unseen species model using Euler transformation. TCRdb ran its own pipeline on the public reads, namely fastp trimming at Q25 and MiXCR clone calling, and kept in-frame beta chains. A single entry per CDR3 protein holds the most common genes and DNA from its merged rows. In this record, the V and J calls reflect TCRdb's handling and not the investigators' own analysis. Recorded for this sample are about 1,400,000 distinct CDR3 sequences; approximately 40% of them occurred a single time. Approximately 7.9% of the sample is held by the ten biggest clonotypes.

The source is a woman aged 18-29 years in good health. The chain uses TRBV27 and TRBJ1-4; matching of 5 bases hints at TRBD1 as the D gene. What was sequenced was blood. The CDR3 is CASSPPRAGSEKLFF. The nucleotide sequence is given as TGTGCCAGCAGCCCTCCCAGGGCGGGTAGTGAAAAACTGTTTTTT.